These T cell receptor beta chains were read from a single sample in a study of T cell repertoires in aging, cancer and after chemotherapy. Using its own MiXCR run on the multiplex PCR reads, TCRdb lists one record per CDR3 protein. This table has under 6,000 distinct CDR3 sequences, roughly 26% appearing once. Sample: blood. These receptors all stem from a human donor with a solid tumor. Both conserved end residues are part of each CDR3. Each record gives: V gene, D gene, clone size, J gene, CDR3 protein, CDR3 DNA. A D gene is named only where the DNA matches it firmly. Clone size is shown for a subset of rows, as once, few, many or a class of expanded clone.

TRBV19	TRBD1	medium-sized	TRBJ1-1	CASSRTGVTEAFF	TGTGCCAGTAGTAGGACAGGGGTGACTGAAGCTTTCTTT
TRBV4-3	-	once	TRBJ1-4	CASSQPPGGPNEKLFF	TGCGCCAGCAGCCAACCGCCGGGAGGACCTAATGAAAAACTGTTTTTT
TRBV19	-	few	TRBJ2-3	CASSIISGAADTQYF	TGTGCCAGTAGTATCATTTCAGGGGCCGCAGATACGCAGTATTTT
TRBV20-1	-	few	TRBJ2-1	CSARDWGAPSYNEQFF	TGCAGTGCTAGAGATTGGGGGGCCCCTTCCTACAATGAGCAGTTCTTC
TRBV7-2	-	-	TRBJ2-7	CASSLVGEGGYEQYF	TGTGCCAGCAGCTTAGTAGGGGAAGGAGGCTACGAGCAGTACTTC
TRBV27	-	medium-sized	TRBJ2-2	CASSLGYTGELFF	TGTGCCAGCAGTTTGGGTTACACCGGGGAGCTGTTTTTT
TRBV20-1	-	-	TRBJ2-7	CSARDKAFGPYEQYF	TGCAGTGCTAGAGATAAGGCCTTCGGCCCCTACGAGCAGTACTTC
TRBV7-2	-	few	TRBJ2-2	CASSLFQDTGELFF	TGTGCCAGCAGCTTATTTCAGGACACCGGGGAGCTGTTTTTT
TRBV27	TRBD1	medium-sized	TRBJ2-5	CASSVGDRDFQYF	TGTGCCAGCAGTGTAGGGGACAGGGATTTTCAGTACTTC
TRBV25-1	-	-	TRBJ1-4	CASSEWGDNEKLFF	TGTGCCAGCAGTGAATGGGGGGACAATGAAAAACTGTTTTTT
TRBV30	TRBD1	medium-sized	TRBJ1-2	CAGTRGPNYGYTF	TGTGCGGGGACGAGGGGGCCTAACTATGGCTACACCTTC
TRBV12-3/TRBV12-4	TRBD2	-	TRBJ2-1	CASSVLAGGLDEQFF	TGTGCCAGCAGCGTCTTAGCGGGAGGGCTAGATGAGCAGTTCTTC
TRBV6-6	TRBD1	medium-sized	TRBJ2-1	CASSEDRVDGNEQFF	TGTGCCAGCAGTGAAGACAGGGTAGACGGCAATGAGCAGTTCTTC
TRBV4-1	-	-	TRBJ1-2	CASSQDGSGDYGYTF	TGCGCCAGCAGCCAAGACGGATCGGGAGACTATGGCTACACCTTC
TRBV12-3/TRBV12-4	-	few	TRBJ2-7	CASTDRSYEQYF	TGTGCCAGCACCGACCGATCTTACGAGCAGTACTTC
TRBV7-9	-	-	TRBJ1-1	CASSRRENTEAFF	TGTGCCAGCAGCCGGAGGGAGAACACTGAAGCTTTCTTT
TRBV12-3/TRBV12-4	-	few	TRBJ1-3	CASRPPITGNTIYF	TGTGCCAGCAGACCCCCGATCACTGGAAACACCATATATTTT
TRBV5-5	-	medium-sized	TRBJ2-4	CASSSGQSSQNIQYF	TGTGCCAGCAGCTCAGGACAGAGTAGCCAAAACATTCAGTACTTC
TRBV4-3	-	few	TRBJ2-2	CASSQAPGIVDTGELFF	TGCGCCAGCAGCCAAGCTCCAGGGATCGTCGACACCGGGGAGCTGTTTTTT
TRBV5-6	-	medium-sized	TRBJ2-6	CASSLGHPTGTLSGANVLTF	TGTGCCAGCAGCTTGGGACACCCGACAGGGACTCTCTCTGGGGCCAACGTCCTGACTTTC
TRBV6-5	-	-	TRBJ2-5	CPSISIRRAQYF	TGTCCCAGCATTAGTATTCGAAGGGCCCAGTACTTC
TRBV18	TRBD2	few	TRBJ2-7	CASSPLGLAGNEQYF	TGTGCCAGCTCACCTCTCGGACTAGCGGGAAACGAGCAGTACTTC
TRBV7-2	TRBD1	-	TRBJ1-4	CASRGDRSNEKLFF	TGTGCCAGCAGAGGGGACAGATCTAATGAAAAACTGTTTTTT
TRBV6-5	-	few	TRBJ2-7	CASRGLGSAYEQYF	TGTGCCAGCAGGGGCCTCGGCTCTGCCTACGAGCAGTACTTC
TRBV7-4	TRBD1	-	TRBJ2-7	CASSLVGTGDSYEQYF	TGTGCCAGCAGCTTAGTTGGGACAGGGGATTCCTACGAGCAGTACTTC
TRBV14	TRBD1	-	TRBJ2-7	CASSQGIRTGVPYEQYF	TGTGCCAGCAGCCAAGGGATTCGGACAGGGGTCCCCTACGAGCAGTACTTC
TRBV11-2	-	medium-sized	TRBJ1-2	CASSLAASTLNNYGYTF	TGTGCCAGCAGCTTAGCAGCTTCCACCCTCAACAACTATGGCTACACCTTC
TRBV4-3	TRBD2	-	TRBJ2-2	CASSLGLAETGELFF	TGCGCCAGCAGCCTTGGACTAGCAGAAACCGGGGAGCTGTTTTTT
TRBV6-5	-	medium-sized	TRBJ1-5	CASSSGGPQHF	TGTGCCAGCAGTTCCGGGGGGCCCCAGCATTTT
TRBV4-3	TRBD1	-	TRBJ2-7	CASSQALGTGERGYEQYF	TGCGCCAGCAGCCAGGCCCTGGGGACAGGGGAGAGGGGGTACGAGCAGTACTTC
TRBV12-3/TRBV12-4	-	medium-sized	TRBJ2-7	CASSPGPVSSYEQYF	TGTGCCAGCAGTCCGGGACCTGTAAGCTCCTACGAGCAGTACTTC
TRBV20-1	-	few	TRBJ1-1	CSAAVWGGVNTEAFF	TGCAGTGCAGCTGTTTGGGGCGGGGTTAACACTGAAGCTTTCTTT
TRBV5-1	-	-	TRBJ2-1	CASSEGSSYNEQFF	TGCGCCAGCAGTGAGGGGAGCTCCTACAATGAGCAGTTCTTC
TRBV6-5	TRBD2	medium-sized	TRBJ2-3	CASSYRLASTDTQYF	TGTGCCAGCAGTTACCGACTAGCGTCCACAGATACGCAGTATTTT
TRBV27	TRBD2	few	TRBJ2-5	CASGWTSGKQETQYF	TGTGCCAGTGGGTGGACTAGCGGGAAACAAGAGACCCAGTACTTC
TRBV27	TRBD2	medium-sized	TRBJ2-3	CASSLGLAATSLQYF	TGTGCCAGCAGTTTGGGACTAGCGGCGACCTCCTTGCAGTATTTT
TRBV6-2/TRBV6-3	TRBD2	-	TRBJ2-1	CASINSGRAGVNEQFF	TGTGCCAGCATTAATAGCGGGAGGGCCGGCGTAAATGAGCAGTTCTTC
TRBV28	-	-	TRBJ2-1	CANGGLSYNEQFF	TGTGCCAACGGGGGCCTCTCCTACAATGAGCAGTTCTTC
TRBV19	TRBD1	medium-sized	TRBJ2-7	CASKLRQGSIYEQYF	TGTGCCAGTAAACTTAGACAGGGAAGTATCTACGAGCAGTACTTC
TRBV14	-	-	TRBJ2-1	CASSQQGSPYNEQFF	TGTGCCAGCAGCCAACAGGGGAGCCCCTACAATGAGCAGTTCTTC
TRBV7-9	-	-	TRBJ2-7	CASSLGGAGLLISYEQYF	TGTGCCAGCAGCTTAGGTGGGGCAGGTTTGCTTATTTCCTACGAGCAGTACTTC
TRBV19	TRBD2	medium-sized	TRBJ2-1	CASSIEVIAGGFRNEQFF	TGTGCCAGTAGTATAGAGGTAATAGCGGGAGGATTTCGCAATGAGCAGTTCTTC
TRBV27	TRBD1	-	TRBJ1-1	CASSLWTVQGPRAFF	TGTGCCAGCAGTTTATGGACAGTACAGGGGCCGAGGGCTTTCTTT
TRBV27	TRBD2	-	TRBJ2-5	CASSFLAGQETQYF	TGTGCCAGCAGTTTTCTAGCGGGCCAAGAGACCCAGTACTTC
TRBV7-6	TRBD2	-	TRBJ2-1	CASSLDAGGPYEQFF	TGTGCCAGCAGCTTAGATGCGGGAGGGCCCTATGAGCAGTTCTTC
TRBV18	-	medium-sized	TRBJ2-5	CASSPFPQEGETQYF	TGTGCCAGCTCACCATTCCCCCAGGAGGGAGAGACCCAGTACTTC
TRBV5-1	-	few	TRBJ2-7	CASSSYIGPYEQYF	TGCGCCAGCAGCTCCTATATTGGGCCCTACGAGCAGTACTTC